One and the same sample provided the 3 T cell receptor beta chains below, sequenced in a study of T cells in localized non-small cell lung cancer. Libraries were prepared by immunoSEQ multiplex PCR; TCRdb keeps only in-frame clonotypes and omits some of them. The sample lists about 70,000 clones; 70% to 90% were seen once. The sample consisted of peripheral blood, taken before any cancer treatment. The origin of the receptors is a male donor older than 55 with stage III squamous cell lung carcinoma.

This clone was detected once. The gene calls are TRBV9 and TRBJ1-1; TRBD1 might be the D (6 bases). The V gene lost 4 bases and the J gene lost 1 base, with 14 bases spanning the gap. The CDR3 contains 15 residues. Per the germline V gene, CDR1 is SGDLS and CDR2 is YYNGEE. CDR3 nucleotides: TGTGCCAGCAGCTCCCCAATGGGACAGAACACTGAAGCTTTCTTT. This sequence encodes CASSSPMGQNTEAFF.

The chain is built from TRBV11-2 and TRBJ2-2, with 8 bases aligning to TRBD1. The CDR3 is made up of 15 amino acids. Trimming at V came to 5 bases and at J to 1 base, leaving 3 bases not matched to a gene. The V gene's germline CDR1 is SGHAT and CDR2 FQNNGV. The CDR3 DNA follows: TGTGCCAGCAGCACCGGGACAGGGAACACCGGGGAGCTGTTTTTT. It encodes CASSTGTGNTGELFF.

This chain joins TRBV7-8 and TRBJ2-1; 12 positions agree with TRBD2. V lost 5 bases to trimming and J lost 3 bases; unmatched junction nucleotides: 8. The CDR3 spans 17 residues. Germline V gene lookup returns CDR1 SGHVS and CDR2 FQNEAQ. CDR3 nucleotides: TGTGCCAGCAGCGCCGGACTAGCGGGGTCCTTCTACAATGAGCAGTTCTTC. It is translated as CASSAGLAGSFYNEQFF.